The 15 T cell receptor beta chains in this list originate from one sample, sequenced in a study of cytomegalovirus exposure and HLA in healthy donors. Sequencing used immunoSEQ multiplex PCR; TCRdb keeps in-frame clones, though not all of them. The repertoire includes under 100,000 clones, around 82% of them detected once, and 12% sits in the top ten. Sequenced input: PBMCs. The receptors were sampled from a woman under 30 in good health and CMV-seropositive.

The gene calls are TRBV7-9 and TRBJ1-1; the D gene is possibly TRBD1 (6 bases). The germline V and J ends were trimmed by 5 bases and 5 bases, with 18 bases remaining between them. The CDR3 has 15 amino acids. Germline V gene lookup returns CDR1 SEHNR and CDR2 FQNEAQ (reference sequence). The CDR3 region is CASSPEGGRGTEAFF. In DNA, the CDR3 is TGTGCCAGCAGCCCCGAAGGGGGAAGAGGGACTGAAGCTTTCTTT.

The rearrangement uses TRBV4-3 and TRBJ2-3; 11 bases match TRBD1. The V segment lost 9 bases and the J segment 2 bases; nucleotides outside the gene matches: 1. Per the germline V gene, CDR1 is LGHNA and CDR2 is YSLEER. The length of the CDR3 is 13 residues. CDR3 loop: CARGQGDTDTQYF. CDR3 in DNA: TGCGCCAGGGGACAGGGGGACACAGATACGCAGTATTTT.

CDR3 protein: CASSLVAGENTEAFF. In nucleotides, the CDR3 is TGTGCCAGCAGCTTAGTAGCCGGCGAGAACACTGAAGCTTTCTTT. The chain joins TRBV7-2 to TRBJ1-1; no clear D gene. The germline V and J ends were trimmed by 1 base and 1 base, with 10 bases remaining between them. Germline V CDR1 and CDR2: SGHTA, FQGNSA. This CDR3 has 15 residues.

The chain joins TRBV5-1 to TRBJ2-2; maybe TRBD1 (6 bases). Per the germline V gene, CDR1 is SGHRS and CDR2 is YFSETQ. CDR3 size: 16 residues. Trimming removed 1 base at V and 0 bases at J, with 10 bases between. The CDR3 spells CASSLIGQPNTGELFF. The CDR3 coding sequence is TGCGCCAGCAGCTTGATTGGACAGCCGAACACCGGGGAGCTGTTTTTT.

The chain recombines TRBV30 with TRBJ1-6; TRBD1 might be the D (5 bases). Germline V gene sequence: CDR1 GTSNPN, CDR2 SVGIG (reference sequence). There are 14 residues in the CDR3. Between the trimmed V and J ends, which lost 4 bases and 9 bases, there was a span of 16 bases. The CDR3 here is CAWTTQGGVSPLHF. The CDR3 DNA follows: TGTGCCTGGACAACCCAGGGAGGGGTTTCACCCCTCCACTTT.

The J gene is TRBJ2-7, the V gene TRBV28; D unclear. The CDR3 totals 15 residues. V lost 5 bases and J lost 3, with 17 bases in between. CDR1 and CDR2 (germline): MDHEN, SYDVKM. CDR3 region: CASSEERGGYYEQYF. The CDR3 nucleotides read TGTGCCAGCAGTGAAGAGCGAGGCGGCTACTACGAGCAGTACTTC. The variable domain in full, with the rest retrieved from reference TRBV28 and TRBJ2-7, is DVKVTQSSRYLVKRTGEKVFLECVQDMDHENMFWYRQDPGLGLRLIYFSYDVKMKEKGDIPEGYSVSREKKERFSLILESASTNQTSMYLCASSEERGGYYEQYFGPGTRLTVT.

This rearrangement joins TRBV5-1 to TRBJ2-1; D uncertain. The V end was cut by 2 bases, the J end by 5 bases, with 5 bases between. This CDR3 is built from 12 residues. Germline CDR1 SGHRS, CDR2 YFSETQ. CDR3 protein: CASSFQNNEQFF. The DNA of the CDR3 is TGCGCCAGCAGCTTCCAGAACAATGAGCAGTTCTTC.

The rearrangement joins TRBV10-3 to TRBJ2-7, with 9 bases identical to TRBD1. CDR1 is ENHRY and CDR2 is SYGVKD in the germline V gene. J gave up 2 bases and V 6 bases, and 5 bases lay outside the gene matches. The CDR3 covers 14 residues. CDR3 in amino acids: CAISRDRETYEQYF. Written as DNA, the CDR3 is TGTGCCATCAGCCGGGACAGGGAGACCTACGAGCAGTACTTC.

Only one count was recorded for this clone. The chain couples TRBV30 to TRBJ2-7, with D tentatively TRBD2 (6 bases). CDR3 size: 14 residues. The germline V gene encodes CDR1 GTSNPN and CDR2 SVGIG (reference sequence). Trimming removed 2 bases at V and 0 bases at J, with 11 bases between. The CDR3 nucleotides are TGTGCCTGGAGTCCACCGGGACTCTCCTACGAGCAGTACTTC. The encoded protein is CAWSPPGLSYEQYF.

This sequence joins TRBV2 and TRBJ1-1; D is possibly TRBD1 (5 bases). The CDR3 has 14 residues. Germline values: CDR1 SNHLY, CDR2 FYNNEI. Trimming stripped 4 bases from V and 3 bases from J, with 12 bases between. CDR3 region: CASSAQGGDTEAFF. CDR3 DNA: TGTGCCAGCAGTGCGCAGGGCGGTGACACTGAAGCTTTCTTT.

The V gene is TRBV5-1, the J gene TRBJ2-7, with a tentative D call TRBD1 (9 bases). Germline V lookup: CDR1 SGHRS, CDR2 YFSETQ. Trimming removed 3 bases at V and 4 bases at J, with 20 bases between. The CDR3 has 16 amino acids. The CDR3 DNA reads as TGCGCCAGCAGCTCCCCGCGGGGGGACAGGGTATACGAGCAGTACTTC. It translates to CASSSPRGDRVYEQYF.

The J gene is TRBJ2-2, the V gene TRBV7-9; 8 nucleotides match TRBD2. There are 16 residues in the CDR3. V was clipped by 5 bases and J by 6 bases; unmatched bases: 11. Germline V gene lookup returns CDR1 SEHNR and CDR2 FQNEAQ (reference sequence). CDR3 nucleotide sequence: TGTGCCAGCAGCCCGTTCGGGGGGGTCGGAGCCGGGGAGCTGTTTTTT. This sequence encodes CASSPFGGVGAGELFF. The variable domain in full, completed from reference TRBV7-9 and TRBJ2-2, reads DTGVSQNPRHKITKRGQNVTFRCDPISEHNRLYWYRQTLGQGPEFLTYFQNEAQLEKSRLLSDRFSAERPKGSFSTLEIQRTEQGDSAMYLCASSPFGGVGAGELFFGEGSRLTVL.

The gene calls are TRBV7-2 and TRBJ1-3; possibly TRBD1 for D (6 bases). Trimming cost V 3 bases and J 7 bases, with 19 bases left between them. The length of the CDR3 is 16 residues. Germline-derived CDR1 and CDR2 are SGHTA and FQGNSA. The CDR3 here is CASSFGGWDIGNTIYF. For the CDR3, the DNA is TGTGCCAGCAGCTTTGGGGGCTGGGACATCGGGAACACCATATATTTT.

The rearrangement uses TRBV4-2 and TRBJ2-7; 9 bases map to TRBD1. Per the germline V gene, CDR1 is LGHNA and CDR2 is YNFKEQ. The J segment lost 6 bases and the V segment lost 4 bases, leaving 7 bases of the junction unmatched. The CDR3 has 14 amino acids. The CDR3 sequence is CASSPSPTGGEQYF. The CDR3, as DNA: TGTGCCAGCAGCCCGTCGCCGACAGGGGGCGAGCAGTACTTC.

The chain links TRBV5-6 to TRBJ1-1; 8 positions agree with TRBD1. Germline V CDR1 and CDR2: SGHDT, YYEEEE. This CDR3 spans 13 amino acids. With V trimmed by 4 bases and J by 4 bases, 3 bases remained unmatched. The CDR3 here is CASSETGATEAFF. DNA for the CDR3: TGTGCCAGCAGCGAGACAGGGGCCACTGAAGCTTTCTTT.